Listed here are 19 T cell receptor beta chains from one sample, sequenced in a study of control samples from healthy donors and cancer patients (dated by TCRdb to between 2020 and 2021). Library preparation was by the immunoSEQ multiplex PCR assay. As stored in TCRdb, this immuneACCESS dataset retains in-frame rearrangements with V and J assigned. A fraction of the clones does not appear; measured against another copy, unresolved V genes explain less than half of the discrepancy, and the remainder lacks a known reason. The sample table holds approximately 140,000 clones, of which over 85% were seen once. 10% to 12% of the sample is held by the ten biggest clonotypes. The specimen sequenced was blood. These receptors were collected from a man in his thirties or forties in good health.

The CDR3, as DNA: TGTGCCTGGCAAATAGCGGGAGGTGGGGGGGGGCAGTACTTC. Encoded protein: CAWQIAGGGGGQYF. The chain links TRBV30 to TRBJ2-7; 10 bases line up with TRBD2. The CDR3 contains 14 residues. V gave up 5 bases and J gave up 9 bases; unmatched junction bases: 13. In germline, CDR1 is GTSNPN, CDR2 SVGIG (reference sequence).

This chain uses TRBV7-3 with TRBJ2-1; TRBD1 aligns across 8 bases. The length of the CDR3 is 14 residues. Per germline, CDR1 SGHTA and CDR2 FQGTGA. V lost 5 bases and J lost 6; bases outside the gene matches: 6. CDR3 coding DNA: TGTGCCAGCAGCCCGGGACAGGCCCTCAATGAGCAGTTCTTC. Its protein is CASSPGQALNEQFF.

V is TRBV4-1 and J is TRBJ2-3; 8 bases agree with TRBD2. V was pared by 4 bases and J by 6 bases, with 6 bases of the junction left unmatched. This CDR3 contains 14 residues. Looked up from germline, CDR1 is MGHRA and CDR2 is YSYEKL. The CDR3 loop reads CASSPGTRGDTQYF. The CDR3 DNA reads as TGCGCCAGCAGCCCCGGGACTAGGGGGGATACGCAGTATTTT.

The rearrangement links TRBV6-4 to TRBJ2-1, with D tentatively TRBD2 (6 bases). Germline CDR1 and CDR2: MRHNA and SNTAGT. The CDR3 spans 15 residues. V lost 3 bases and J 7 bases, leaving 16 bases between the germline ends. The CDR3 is CASSEVLGGANEQFF. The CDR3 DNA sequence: TGTGCCAGCAGTGAGGTCCTAGGAGGGGCTAATGAGCAGTTCTTC.

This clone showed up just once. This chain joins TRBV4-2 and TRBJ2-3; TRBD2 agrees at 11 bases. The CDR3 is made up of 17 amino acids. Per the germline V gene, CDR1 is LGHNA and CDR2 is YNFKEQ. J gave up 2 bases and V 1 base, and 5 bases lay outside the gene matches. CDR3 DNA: TGTGCCAGCAGCCAAGGACGACTAGCGGGGAACACAGATACGCAGTATTTT. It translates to CASSQGRLAGNTDTQYF.

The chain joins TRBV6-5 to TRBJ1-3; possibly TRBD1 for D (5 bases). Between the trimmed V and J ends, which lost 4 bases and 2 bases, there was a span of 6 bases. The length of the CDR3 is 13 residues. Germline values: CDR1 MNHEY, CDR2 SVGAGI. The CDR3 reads CASSSGAGNTIYF. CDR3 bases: TGTGCCAGCAGTTCGGGGGCTGGAAACACCATATATTTT.

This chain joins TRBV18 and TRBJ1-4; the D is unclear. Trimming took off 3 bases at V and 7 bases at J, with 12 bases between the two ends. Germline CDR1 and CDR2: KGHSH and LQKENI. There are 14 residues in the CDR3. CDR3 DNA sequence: TGTGCCAGCTCACCTGAGATGCATGGTGAAAAACTGTTTTTT. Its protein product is CASSPEMHGEKLFF.

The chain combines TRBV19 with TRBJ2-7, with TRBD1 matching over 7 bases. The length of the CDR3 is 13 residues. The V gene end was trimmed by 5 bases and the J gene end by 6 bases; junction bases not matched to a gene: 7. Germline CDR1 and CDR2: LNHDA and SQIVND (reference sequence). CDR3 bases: TGTGCCAGTAGTCCGACAGGGCTCTCCGAGCAGTACTTC. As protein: CASSPTGLSEQYF.

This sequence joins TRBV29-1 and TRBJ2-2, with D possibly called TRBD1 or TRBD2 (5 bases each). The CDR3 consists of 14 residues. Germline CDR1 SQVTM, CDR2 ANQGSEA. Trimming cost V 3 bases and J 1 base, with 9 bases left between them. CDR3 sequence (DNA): TGCAGCGTTGAGTATGGGGGGAACACCGGGGAGCTGTTTTTT. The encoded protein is CSVEYGGNTGELFF.

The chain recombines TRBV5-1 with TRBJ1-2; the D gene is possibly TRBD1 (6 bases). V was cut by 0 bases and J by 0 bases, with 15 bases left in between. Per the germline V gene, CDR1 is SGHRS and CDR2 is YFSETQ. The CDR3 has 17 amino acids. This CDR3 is CASSLATGTRANYGYTF. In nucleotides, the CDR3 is TGCGCCAGCAGCTTGGCCACCGGGACAAGAGCTAACTATGGCTACACCTTC. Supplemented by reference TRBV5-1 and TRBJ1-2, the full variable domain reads KAGVTQTPRYLIKTRGQQVTLSCSPISGHRSVSWYQQTPGQGLQFLFEYFSETQRNKGNFPGRFSGRQFSNSRSEMNVSTLELGDSALYLCASSLATGTRANYGYTFGSGTRLTVV.

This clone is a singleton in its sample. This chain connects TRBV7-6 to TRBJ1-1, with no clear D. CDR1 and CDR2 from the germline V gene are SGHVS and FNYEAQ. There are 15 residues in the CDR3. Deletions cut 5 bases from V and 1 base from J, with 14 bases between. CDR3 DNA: TGTGCCAGCAGCCTGCATAGTGGCCCGAACACTGAAGCTTTCTTT. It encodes CASSLHSGPNTEAFF. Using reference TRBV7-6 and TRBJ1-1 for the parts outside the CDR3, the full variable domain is GAGVSQSPRYKVTKRGQDVALRCDPISGHVSLYWYRQALGQGPEFLTYFNYEAQQDKSGLPNDRFSAERPEGSISTLTIQRTEQRDSAMYRCASSLHSGPNTEAFFGQGTRLTVV.

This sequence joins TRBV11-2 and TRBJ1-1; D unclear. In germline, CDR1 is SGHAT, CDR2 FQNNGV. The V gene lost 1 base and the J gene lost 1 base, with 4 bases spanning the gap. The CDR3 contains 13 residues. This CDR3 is CASSLGQNTEAFF. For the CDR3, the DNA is TGTGCCAGCAGCTTAGGACAGAACACTGAAGCTTTCTTT.

CDR3 region: CASSYSPNYGYTF. The CDR3, as DNA: TGTGCCAGCAGTTACTCTCCAAACTATGGCTACACCTTC. The chain combines TRBV6-2 or TRBV6-3 with TRBJ1-2; no firm D call. Germline loops: CDR1 MNHEY, CDR2 SVGEGT. The CDR3 is made up of 13 amino acids. Trimming stripped 0 bases from V and 2 bases from J, with 4 bases between.

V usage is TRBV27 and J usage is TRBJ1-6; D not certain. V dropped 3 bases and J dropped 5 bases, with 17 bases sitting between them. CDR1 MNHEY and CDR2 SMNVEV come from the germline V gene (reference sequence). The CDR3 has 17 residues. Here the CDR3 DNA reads TGTGCCAGCAGTTTGGGCCCGGTGGGCGGACATAATTCACCCCTCCACTTT. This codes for CASSLGPVGGHNSPLHF.

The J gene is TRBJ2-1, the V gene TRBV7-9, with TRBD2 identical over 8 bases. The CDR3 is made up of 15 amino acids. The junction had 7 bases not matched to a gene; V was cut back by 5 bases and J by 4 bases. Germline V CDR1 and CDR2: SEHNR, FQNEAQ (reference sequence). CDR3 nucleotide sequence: TGTGCCAGCAGCACTATAGCGGGAAGGTACAATGAGCAGTTCTTC. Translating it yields CASSTIAGRYNEQFF.

This CDR3 reads CAISGVQGLAGGYDYNEQFF. The CDR3 nucleotides are TGTGCCATCAGTGGCGTACAGGGACTAGCGGGAGGGTATGACTACAATGAGCAGTTCTTC. V usage is TRBV10-3 and J usage is TRBJ2-1; 16 bases map to TRBD2. The CDR3 totals 20 residues. Germline-derived CDR1 and CDR2 are ENHRY and SYGVKD. With V trimmed by 4 bases and J by 3 bases, 12 bases remained unmatched.

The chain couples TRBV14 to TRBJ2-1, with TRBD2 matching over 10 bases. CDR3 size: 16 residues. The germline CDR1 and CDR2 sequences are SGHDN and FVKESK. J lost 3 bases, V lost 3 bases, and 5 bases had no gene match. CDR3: CASSHLGLADYNEQFF. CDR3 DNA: TGTGCCAGCAGCCACTTAGGACTAGCGGACTACAATGAGCAGTTCTTC.

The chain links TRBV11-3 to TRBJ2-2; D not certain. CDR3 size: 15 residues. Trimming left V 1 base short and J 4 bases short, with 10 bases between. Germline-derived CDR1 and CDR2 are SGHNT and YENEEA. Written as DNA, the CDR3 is TGTGCCAGCAGCTTAGGTGGTGACGGCACCGGGGAGCTGTTTTTT. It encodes CASSLGGDGTGELFF.

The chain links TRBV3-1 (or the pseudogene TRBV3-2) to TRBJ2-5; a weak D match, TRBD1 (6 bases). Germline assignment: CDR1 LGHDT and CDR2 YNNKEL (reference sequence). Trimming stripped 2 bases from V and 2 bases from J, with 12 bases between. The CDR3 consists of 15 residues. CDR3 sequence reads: CASSQRDQGQETQYF. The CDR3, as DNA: TGTGCCAGCAGCCAACGGGACCAGGGGCAAGAGACCCAGTACTTC.